Shown below are 24 T cell receptor beta chains from a single sample sequenced in a study of blood T cell repertoires in COVID-19. Generated by immunoSEQ multiplex PCR, the TCRdb table keeps only in-frame clones and is missing some. The sample lists 40,000 to 50,000 clones; about 82% were seen once. What was sequenced was peripheral blood. The receptors were sampled from a man aged 50-59 years with active COVID-19.

This sequence joins TRBV3-1 (or the pseudogene TRBV3-2) and TRBJ1-6, with D unclear. The V gene's germline CDR1 is LGHDT and CDR2 YNNKEL (reference sequence). V lost 1 base and J lost 6, with 13 bases in between. The CDR3 sequence is 16 residues long. The CDR3 region has the DNA TGTGCCAGCAGCCAAGGCGCCCGGCCGGGTAATTCACCCCTCCACTTT. This codes for CASSQGARPGNSPLHF.

The chain couples TRBV5-1 to TRBJ1-2, with TRBD1 matching 7 bases. Losses at the gene ends were 2 bases for V and 8 bases for J; bases not matched to a gene: 12. The CDR3 contains 15 residues. Germline assignment: CDR1 SGHRS and CDR2 YFSETQ. This chain's CDR3 is CASSLLGGPGDGYTF. The CDR3 DNA reads TGCGCCAGCAGCTTACTAGGGGGCCCGGGGGACGGCTACACCTTC.

This chain links TRBV9 with TRBJ2-7; D is undetermined. Per germline, CDR1 SGDLS and CDR2 YYNGEE. The CDR3 extends over 14 amino acids. Between the trimmed V and J ends, which lost 0 bases and 2 bases, there was a span of 9 bases. The CDR3 sequence is CASSVAWQAYEQYF. The CDR3 DNA follows: TGTGCCAGCAGCGTAGCTTGGCAGGCCTACGAGCAGTACTTC.

The rearrangement joins TRBV20-1 to TRBJ2-1, with 7 nucleotides matching TRBD2. V lost 3 bases to trimming and J lost 4 bases; unmatched junction nucleotides: 6. Germline V gene sequence: CDR1 DFQATT, CDR2 SNEGSKA (reference sequence). The CDR3 sequence is 14 residues long. The chain's CDR3 is CSASSSGIYNEQFF. The DNA for the CDR3 is TGCAGTGCTAGTTCCAGCGGGATATACAATGAGCAGTTCTTC.

The chain couples TRBV7-6 to TRBJ1-1, with a possible D match to TRBD1 (5 bases). Trimming removed 7 bases from V and 5 bases from J, with 11 bases in between. The CDR3 has 12 residues. Germline values: CDR1 SGHVS, CDR2 FNYEAQ. CDR3 in DNA: TGTGCCAGCATGGGGGGGGAAACTGAAGCTTTCTTT. This codes for CASMGGETEAFF. Full variable domain (rest looked up from reference TRBV7-6 and TRBJ1-1): GAGVSQSPRYKVTKRGQDVALRCDPISGHVSLYWYRQALGQGPEFLTYFNYEAQQDKSGLPNDRFSAERPEGSISTLTIQRTEQRDSAMYRCASMGGETEAFFGQGTRLTVV.

V and J are TRBV19 and TRBJ1-6; tentatively, D is TRBD1 (5 bases). The CDR3 is 15 amino acids. V lost 5 bases, J lost 2 bases, and 10 bases lay in between. CDR1 and CDR2 (germline): LNHDA, SQIVND (reference sequence). This chain's CDR3 is CASSVRVTYNSPLHF. The CDR3 nucleotides are TGTGCCAGTAGTGTCAGGGTTACCTATAATTCACCCCTCCACTTT.

The chain links TRBV6-5 to TRBJ2-7, with unresolved D. With 7 bases removed from V and 7 bases from J, the gap between germline ends came to 20 bases. The CDR3 consists of 14 residues. Germline lookup yields CDR1 MNHEY and CDR2 SVGAGI. CDR3: CASMRILPVREQYF. The CDR3, as DNA: TGTGCCAGCATGAGGATCCTACCCGTGAGGGAGCAGTACTTC.

This chain joins TRBV5-4 and TRBJ1-2; D perhaps matches TRBD1 (6 bases). The V end was cut by 0 bases, the J end by 8 bases, with 14 bases between. In germline, CDR1 is SGHNT, CDR2 YYREEE (reference sequence). This CDR3 has 14 residues. CDR3 sequence reads: CASSLDSGGGGYTF. In DNA form, the CDR3 reads TGTGCCAGCAGCTTGGATTCTGGGGGCGGCGGCTACACCTTC.

Only one count was recorded for this clone. The chain recombines TRBV7-2 with TRBJ2-7; 11 positions agree with TRBD1. CDR1 and CDR2 from the germline V gene are SGHTA and FQGNSA. The CDR3 spans 15 residues. V lost 3 bases and J lost 6; bases outside the gene matches: 7. The CDR3 DNA reads TGTGCCAGCAGCTTCACCGGGACAGGGGGGCTCGAGCAGTACTTC. It specifies CASSFTGTGGLEQYF.

V and J are TRBV19 and TRBJ2-2; 9 bases match TRBD1. Germline trimming cut 7 bases from V and 3 bases from J; bases unmatched to any gene: 6. This CDR3 has 15 residues. CDR1 and CDR2 (germline): LNHDA, SQIVND (reference sequence). The CDR3 loop reads CASMWGDRDTGELFF. CDR3 coding DNA: TGTGCCAGTATGTGGGGGGACAGGGACACCGGGGAGCTGTTTTTT.

The chain carries TRBV12-3 or TRBV12-4 and TRBJ2-5, with unresolved D. The length of the CDR3 is 12 residues. V was pared by 1 base and J by 4 bases, with 4 bases between. The CDR3 DNA sequence: TGTGCCAGCAGTTTAGTCCGAGAGACCCAGTACTTC. This translates into CASSLVRETQYF.

The chain carries TRBV5-5 and TRBJ2-7, with 10 positions matching TRBD1. Germline values: CDR1 SGHKS, CDR2 YYEKEE (reference sequence). Trimming at V came to 3 bases and at J to 9 bases, leaving 15 bases not matched to a gene. The CDR3 is made up of 16 amino acids. CDR3 amino acids: CASSYRDRGTLGGQYF. In DNA form, the CDR3 reads TGTGCCAGCAGCTACCGGGACAGGGGTACGCTTGGGGGGCAGTACTTC.

V usage is TRBV7-9 and J usage is TRBJ2-3; 8 nucleotides line up with TRBD2. After removal of 2 bases from V and 3 bases from J, the junction contained 1 base not matched to a gene. CDR3 length: 14 amino acids. The germline CDR1 and CDR2 sequences are SEHNR and FQNEAQ (reference sequence). The CDR3, as DNA: TGTGCCAGCAGCTTAACGGGAGGGACAGATACGCAGTATTTT. This codes for CASSLTGGTDTQYF.

A few counts support this clone. The V and J genes are TRBV4-3 and TRBJ2-7; no definite D call. V lost 0 bases and J 2 bases, leaving 8 bases between the germline ends. Germline lookup yields CDR1 LGHNA and CDR2 YSLEER. The CDR3 is 14 residues long. The CDR3 coding sequence is TGCGCCAGCAGCCAAGAGTACAACACCTACGAGCAGTACTTC. This codes for CASSQEYNTYEQYF.

The V call is TRBV2, the J call TRBJ2-5; D is ambiguous. CDR3 length equals 15 residues. V was trimmed by 1 base and J by 2 bases, leaving 11 bases between them. Per germline, CDR1 SNHLY and CDR2 FYNNEI. CDR3 coding DNA: TGTGCCAGCAGTGAAGAGGTTTGGAGTCAAGAGACCCAGTACTTC. It yields the protein CASSEEVWSQETQYF. The whole variable domain, remainder taken from reference TRBV2 and TRBJ2-5, is EPEVTQTPSHQVTQMGQEVILRCVPISNHLYFYWYRQILGQKVEFLVSFYNNEISEKSEIFDDQFSVERPDGSNFTLKIRSTKLEDSAMYFCASSEEVWSQETQYFGPGTRLLVL.

The chain carries TRBV5-1 and TRBJ2-6; D is unclear. The V gene lost 4 bases and the J gene lost 0 bases, with 5 bases spanning the gap. The germline V gene has CDR1 SGHRS and CDR2 YFSETQ. The CDR3 is 14 residues long. CDR3 in DNA: TGCGCCAGCAGCACCGGCTCTGGGGCCAACGTCCTGACTTTC. Translation: CASSTGSGANVLTF.

In DNA, the CDR3 is TGTGCTAGTGGCCCCGGAACAGGGGAAGAGACCCAGTACTTC. It translates to CASGPGTGEETQYF. This rearrangement joins TRBV12-5 to TRBJ2-5; 7 positions agree with TRBD1. The CDR3 has 14 amino acids. The junction had 7 bases not matched to a gene; V was cut back by 6 bases and J by 3 bases. Germline loops: CDR1 LGHNT, CDR2 FRNRAP.

This sequence joins TRBV27 and TRBJ2-3; perhaps TRBD1 as D (5 bases). Trimming took 3 bases from V and 14 from J, leaving 24 bases between them. This CDR3 is 15 amino acids long. The germline gives CDR1 MNHEY, CDR2 SMNVEV (reference sequence). CDR3 loop: CASSFSLLRGGLWYF. The CDR3 nucleotides are TGTGCCAGCAGTTTCTCACTTTTAAGGGGTGGTTTGTGGTATTTT.

The chain uses TRBV4-1 and TRBJ1-1, with TRBD1 matching over 10 bases. J gave up 3 bases and V 4 bases, and 2 bases lay outside the gene matches. The germline gives CDR1 MGHRA, CDR2 YSYEKL. CDR3 length equals 14 residues. The DNA of the CDR3 is TGCGCCAGCAGCCGGACAGGGGGTGACACTGAAGCTTTCTTT. Translated, it gives CASSRTGGDTEAFF.

This chain joins TRBV5-1 and TRBJ2-1; D is possibly TRBD2 (5 bases). V lost 4 bases, J lost 2 bases, and 10 bases lay in between. The CDR3 has 14 amino acids. The germline V gene has CDR1 SGHRS and CDR2 YFSETQ. CDR3 loop: CASSRELAYNEQFF. The CDR3 nucleotides read TGCGCCAGCAGCCGGGAACTAGCCTACAATGAGCAGTTCTTC.

This clone was counted between two and nine times. V is TRBV7-2 and J is TRBJ2-7; 15 nucleotides line up with TRBD2. This CDR3 has 19 residues. Germline lookup yields CDR1 SGHTA and CDR2 FQGNSA. V was pared by 0 bases and J by 1 base, with 7 bases of the junction left unmatched. This CDR3 reads CASSLARGTSGGKSYEQYF. CDR3 DNA sequence: TGTGCCAGCAGCTTAGCGAGGGGGACTAGCGGGGGGAAGTCCTACGAGCAGTACTTC.

The gene calls are TRBV9 and TRBJ1-2, with TRBD1 as a possible D gene (5 bases). Germline V CDR1 and CDR2: SGDLS, YYNGEE. This CDR3 contains 16 residues. The V end lost 2 bases, the J end lost 7 bases, and 21 bases lay between the germline ends. The CDR3 spells CASSVSSRGRIFGYTF. The CDR3 bases are TGTGCCAGCAGCGTGTCGAGTCGGGGGAGGATTTTTGGCTACACCTTC.

The CDR3: CAWSSSQGWYEKLFF. The CDR3 DNA reads TGTGCCTGGAGCAGCTCCCAGGGGTGGTATGAAAAACTGTTTTTT. V gene TRBV30 combines with J gene TRBJ1-4, with a possible D match to TRBD1 (6 bases). The V gene lost 3 bases and the J gene lost 6 bases, with 17 bases spanning the gap. CDR1 and CDR2 (germline): GTSNPN, SVGIG (reference sequence). The CDR3 runs 15 residues.

This rearrangement joins TRBV7-9 to TRBJ2-3; the match to TRBD1 covers 9 bases. The germline CDR1 and CDR2 sequences are SEHNR and FQNEAQ (reference sequence). The CDR3 is 15 amino acids. Trimming at V came to 3 bases and at J to 4 bases, leaving 5 bases not matched to a gene. DNA for the CDR3: TGTGCCAGCAGCTTTGGGACAGGGAAGGCAGATACGCAGTATTTT. Protein: CASSFGTGKADTQYF.